This is a list of T cell receptor beta chains from one sample in a study of shared clonotypes between healthy human individuals. The table came from immunoSEQ multiplex PCR; TCRdb's copy has only in-frame clones and leaves some out. The table records 600,000 to 750,000 clones, roughly two thirds of them present only once. The sample taken for sequencing was memory CD4+ T cells sorted from blood. Receptors originate from a woman aged 25 to 39 in good health. Each CDR3 is given with its conserved first and last residue. Each record gives: V gene, J gene, clone size, D gene, CDR3 DNA, CDR3 protein. A D gene is named only where the DNA matches it firmly. Only some rows state a clone size, as once, few, many or a class for expanded clones.

TRBV10-3	TRBJ2-1	once	TRBD2	TGTGCCATCAGTGAGCTAGCGGCAAAGGGCTACAATGAGCAGTTCTTC	CAISELAAKGYNEQFF
TRBV18	TRBJ2-2	NA	TRBD2	TGTGCCACCGCCGAGGTTTCGGGAGGGAACACCGGGGAGCTGTTTTTT	CATAEVSGGNTGELFF
TRBV7-9	TRBJ1-1	NA	TRBD1	TGTGCCAGCAGCTTTAAGGGGGCAGAGATTGAAGCTTTCTTT	CASSFKGAEIEAFF
TRBV11-2	TRBJ2-3	NA	NA	TGTGCCAGCAGCTCCCCCGGGGGTACGCAGTATTTT	CASSSPGGTQYF
TRBV30	TRBJ2-5	NA	TRBD1	TGTGCCTGGAGCCCTGACAGGGGCGGGCAAGAGACCCAGTACTTC	CAWSPDRGGQETQYF
TRBV6-5	TRBJ1-1	NA	NA	TGTGCCAGCAGTTACTCGTCGTTCGGGATGAACACTGAAGCTTTCTTT	CASSYSSFGMNTEAFF
TRBV7-3	TRBJ2-1	many	TRBD2	TGTGCCAGCAGCCCAGCGGGAGGGCCCAATCAGCAGTTCTTC	CASSPAGGPNQQFF
TRBV6-1	TRBJ2-5	NA	NA	TGTGCCAGCAGTGATATTACGGTAACCCAGTACTTC	CASSDITVTQYF
TRBV18	TRBJ2-5	few	TRBD1	TGTGCCAGCTCACCAAGGGACAGGAACCAAGAGACCCAGTACTTC	CASSPRDRNQETQYF
TRBV18	TRBJ2-7	few	NA	TGTGCCAGCTCATGGGGAGTAGGGGCATCGAACTACGAGCAGTACTTC	CASSWGVGASNYEQYF
TRBV10-2	TRBJ1-1	NA	NA	TGCGCCAGCAGTGGCCTTCAATTTGAAGCTTTCTTT	CASSGLQFEAFF
TRBV7-9	TRBJ2-1	NA	NA	TGTGCCAGCAGCCGGCAAGAAATTCAGTTCTTC	CASSRQEIQFF
TRBV29-1	TRBJ1-3	NA	NA	TGCAGCGTTGAATACCAGTCCAGTTCCGGAAACACCATATATTTT	CSVEYQSSSGNTIYF
TRBV5-6	TRBJ1-5	NA	TRBD1	TGTGCCAGCAGCATAAGACAGGGGTCAAATCCCCAGCATTTT	CASSIRQGSNPQHF
TRBV18	TRBJ2-7	NA	TRBD2	TGTGCCAGCTCACCACCGTCGGTAGCGGGAGGACGAACCTACGAGCAGTACTTC	CASSPPSVAGGRTYEQYF
TRBV25-1	TRBJ2-7	NA	TRBD2	TGTGCCAGCAGTGAGGGCGTAGCGGGAGGGACCGAGCAGTACTTC	CASSEGVAGGTEQYF